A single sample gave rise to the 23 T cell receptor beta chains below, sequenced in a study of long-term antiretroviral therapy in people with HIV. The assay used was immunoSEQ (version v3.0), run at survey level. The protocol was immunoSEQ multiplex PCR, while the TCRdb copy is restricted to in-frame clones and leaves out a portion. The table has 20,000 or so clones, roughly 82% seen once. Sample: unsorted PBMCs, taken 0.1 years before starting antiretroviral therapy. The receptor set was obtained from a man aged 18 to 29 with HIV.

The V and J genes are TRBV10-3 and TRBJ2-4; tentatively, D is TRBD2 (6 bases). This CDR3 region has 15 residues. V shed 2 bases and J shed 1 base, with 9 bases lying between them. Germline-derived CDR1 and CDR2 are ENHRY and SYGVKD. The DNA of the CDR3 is TGTGCCATCAGTGAGGGAGGGTTCGCCAAAAACATTCAGTACTTC. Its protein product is CAISEGGFAKNIQYF.

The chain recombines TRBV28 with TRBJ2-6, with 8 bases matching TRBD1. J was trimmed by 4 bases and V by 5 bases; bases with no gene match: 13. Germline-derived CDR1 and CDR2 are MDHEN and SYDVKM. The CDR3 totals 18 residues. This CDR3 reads CASSTRQGSRSGANVLTF. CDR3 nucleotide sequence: TGTGCCAGCAGTACCCGACAGGGGAGTCGTTCGGGGGCCAACGTCCTGACTTTC.

In DNA, the CDR3 is TGTGCCAGCAGTTTGGGCAGGGGCATGAGCAATCAGCCCCAGCATTTT. Translating it yields CASSLGRGMSNQPQHF. The chain combines TRBV6-5 with TRBJ1-5; TRBD1 might be the D (6 bases). CDR1 and CDR2 (germline): MNHEY, SVGAGI. CDR3 length: 16 residues. The V end lost 4 bases, the J end lost 1 base, and 14 bases lay between the germline ends.

CDR3 DNA sequence: TGTGCCAGTAGTGCTCCCAGGGGAAGCACCGGGGAGCTGTTTTTT. It translates to CASSAPRGSTGELFF. This sequence joins TRBV19 and TRBJ2-2, with D perhaps TRBD1 (6 bases). CDR3 size: 15 residues. Germline assignment: CDR1 LNHDA and CDR2 SQIVND (reference sequence). V lost 5 bases to trimming and J lost 4 bases, with 14 bases between them.

The CDR3 nucleotides read TGTGCCAGCAGTGGGGCTATCTGGGCGGGAGCGAGCAATCAGCCCCAGCATTTT. It yields the protein CASSGAIWAGASNQPQHF. The chain couples TRBV2 to TRBJ1-5; D gene uncertain. The length of the CDR3 is 18 residues. The V end lost 4 bases, the J end lost 1 base, and 20 bases lay between the germline ends. From germline, CDR1 is SNHLY and CDR2 FYNNEI.

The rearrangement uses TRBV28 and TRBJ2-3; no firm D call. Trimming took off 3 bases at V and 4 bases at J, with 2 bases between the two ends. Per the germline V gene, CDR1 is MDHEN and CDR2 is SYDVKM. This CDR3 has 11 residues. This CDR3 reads CASSLSDTQYF. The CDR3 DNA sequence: TGTGCCAGCAGTTTGTCAGATACGCAGTATTTT.

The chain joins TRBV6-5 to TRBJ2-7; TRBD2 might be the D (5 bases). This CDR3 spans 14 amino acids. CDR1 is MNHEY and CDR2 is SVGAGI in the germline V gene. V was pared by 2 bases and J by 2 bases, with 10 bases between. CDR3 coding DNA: TGTGCCAGCAGTTACCTTCCGGGGACCTACGAGCAGTACTTC. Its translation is CASSYLPGTYEQYF.

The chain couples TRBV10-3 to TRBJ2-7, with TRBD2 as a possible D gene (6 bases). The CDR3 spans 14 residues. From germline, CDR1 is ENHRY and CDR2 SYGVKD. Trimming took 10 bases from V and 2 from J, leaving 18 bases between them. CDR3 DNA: TGTGCCAGCGGATCAACGGAGGGAACCTACGAGCAGTACTTC. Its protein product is CASGSTEGTYEQYF.

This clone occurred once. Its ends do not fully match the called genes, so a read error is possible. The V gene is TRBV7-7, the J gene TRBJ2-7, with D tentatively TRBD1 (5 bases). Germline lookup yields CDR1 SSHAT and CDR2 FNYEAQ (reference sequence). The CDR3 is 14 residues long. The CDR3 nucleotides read TGTGCTAGCAGCTTAGGTCAGGGAAACTACGAGCAGTACTTC. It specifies CASSLGQGNYEQYF.

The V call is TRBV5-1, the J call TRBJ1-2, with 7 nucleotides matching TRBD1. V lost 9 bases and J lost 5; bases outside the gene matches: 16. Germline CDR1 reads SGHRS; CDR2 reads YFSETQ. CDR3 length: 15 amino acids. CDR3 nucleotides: TGCGCCATCCCCGGCGAACCCAGGGGGGGGTATGGCTACACCTTC. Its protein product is CAIPGEPRGGYGYTF.

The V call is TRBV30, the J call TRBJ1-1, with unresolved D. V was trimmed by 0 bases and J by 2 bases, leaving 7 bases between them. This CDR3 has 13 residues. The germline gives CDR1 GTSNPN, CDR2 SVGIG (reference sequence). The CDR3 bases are TGTGCCTGGAGTGTAGGTGGCAACACTGAAGCTTTCTTT. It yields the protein CAWSVGGNTEAFF.

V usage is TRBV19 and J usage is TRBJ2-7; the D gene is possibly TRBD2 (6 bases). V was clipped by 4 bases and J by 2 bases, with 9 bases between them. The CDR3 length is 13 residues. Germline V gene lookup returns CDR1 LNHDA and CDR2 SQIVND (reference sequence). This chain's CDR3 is CASSRLATYEQYF. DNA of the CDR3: TGTGCCAGTAGTAGGCTAGCGACCTACGAGCAGTACTTC. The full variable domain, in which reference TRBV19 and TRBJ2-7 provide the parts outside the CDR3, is DGGITQSPKYLFRKEGQNVTLSCEQNLNHDAMYWYRQDPGQGLRLIYYSQIVNDFQKGDIAEGYSVSREKKESFPLTVTSAQKNPTAFYLCASSRLATYEQYFGPGTRLTVT.

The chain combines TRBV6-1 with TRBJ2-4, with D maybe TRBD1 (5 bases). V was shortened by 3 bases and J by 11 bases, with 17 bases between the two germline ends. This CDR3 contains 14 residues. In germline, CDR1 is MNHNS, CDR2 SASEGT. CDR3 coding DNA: TGTGCCAGCAGTGAGGGGCAGGGCGTAGGGGTTCAGTACTTC. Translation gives CASSEGQGVGVQYF.

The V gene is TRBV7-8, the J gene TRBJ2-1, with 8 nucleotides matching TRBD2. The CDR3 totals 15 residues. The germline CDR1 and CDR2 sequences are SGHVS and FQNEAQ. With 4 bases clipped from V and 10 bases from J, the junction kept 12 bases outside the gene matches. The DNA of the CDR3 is TGTGCCAGCAGCTCCCCCCGGGGGCGGGGGGCGGAGCAGTTCTTC. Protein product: CASSSPRGRGAEQFF.

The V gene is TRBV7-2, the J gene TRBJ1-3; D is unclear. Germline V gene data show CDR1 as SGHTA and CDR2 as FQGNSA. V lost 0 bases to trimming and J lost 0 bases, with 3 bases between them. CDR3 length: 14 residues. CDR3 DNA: TGTGCCAGCAGCTTAGCAAGCTCTGGAAACACCATATATTTT. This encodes CASSLASSGNTIYF.

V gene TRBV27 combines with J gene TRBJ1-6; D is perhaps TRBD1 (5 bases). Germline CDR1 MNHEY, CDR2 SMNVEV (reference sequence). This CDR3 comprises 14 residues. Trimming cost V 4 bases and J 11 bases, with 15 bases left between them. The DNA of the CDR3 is TGTGCCAGCAGTTCGGGACCTCTATCGACACCCCTCCACTTT. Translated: CASSSGPLSTPLHF.

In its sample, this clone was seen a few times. DNA for the CDR3: TGTGCCAGCAGTGAAGGGGACTTCTATGGCTACACCTTC. Translating gives CASSEGDFYGYTF. The rearrangement links TRBV6-1 to TRBJ1-2; D is possibly TRBD1 (5 bases). V lost 1 base to trimming and J lost 4 bases, with 7 bases between them. The germline gives CDR1 MNHNS, CDR2 SASEGT. This CDR3 is built from 13 residues.

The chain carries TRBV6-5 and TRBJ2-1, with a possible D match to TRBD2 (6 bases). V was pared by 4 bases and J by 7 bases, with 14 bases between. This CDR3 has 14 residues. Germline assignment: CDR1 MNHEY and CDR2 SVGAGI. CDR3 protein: CASSSRPTSNEQFF. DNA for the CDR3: TGTGCCAGCAGTTCGAGACCGACTAGTAATGAGCAGTTCTTC.

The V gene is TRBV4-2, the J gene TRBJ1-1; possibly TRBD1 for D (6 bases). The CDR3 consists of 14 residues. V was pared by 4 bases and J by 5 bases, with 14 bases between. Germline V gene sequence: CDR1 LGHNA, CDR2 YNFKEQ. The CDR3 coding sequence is TGTGCCAGCAGCCTACAACAGGGTGATACTGAAGCTTTCTTT. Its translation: CASSLQQGDTEAFF.

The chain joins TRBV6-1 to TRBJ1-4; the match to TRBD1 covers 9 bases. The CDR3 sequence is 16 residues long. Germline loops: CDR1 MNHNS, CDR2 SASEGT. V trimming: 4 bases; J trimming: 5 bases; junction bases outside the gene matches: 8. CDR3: CASSGLPGTGNEKLFF. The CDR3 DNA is TGTGCCAGCAGTGGCCTCCCCGGGACAGGGAATGAAAAACTGTTTTTT.

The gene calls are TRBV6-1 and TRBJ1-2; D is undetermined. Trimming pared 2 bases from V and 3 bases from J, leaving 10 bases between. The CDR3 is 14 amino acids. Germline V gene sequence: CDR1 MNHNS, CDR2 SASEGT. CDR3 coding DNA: TGTGCCAGCAGTGAACTGGTTGCAGACTATGGCTACACCTTC. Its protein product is CASSELVADYGYTF.

CDR3 sequence: CASSQTDNEQFF. The DNA of the CDR3 is TGCGCCAGCAGCCAAACCGACAATGAGCAGTTCTTC. This sequence joins TRBV4-3 and TRBJ2-1, with unresolved D. Between the trimmed V and J ends, which lost 2 bases and 5 bases, there was a span of 4 bases. CDR3 size: 12 residues. Germline V gene data show CDR1 as LGHNA and CDR2 as YSLEER.

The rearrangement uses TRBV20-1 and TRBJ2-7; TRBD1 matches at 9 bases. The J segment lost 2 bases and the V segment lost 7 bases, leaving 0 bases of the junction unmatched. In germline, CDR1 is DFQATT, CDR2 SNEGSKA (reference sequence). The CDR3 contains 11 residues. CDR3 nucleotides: TGCAGTGGACAGGGGGCCTACGAGCAGTACTTC. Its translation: CSGQGAYEQYF.